The 18 T cell receptor beta chains given below trace back to one sample, sequenced in a study of T cell changes during pregnancy in multiple sclerosis (dated by TCRdb to the late 2010s). Library creation used the immunoSEQ multiplex PCR assay. Imported from immuneACCESS, the table was reduced by TCRdb to in-frame sequences with V and J called. These copies leave out some clones; in studies compared against another copy, an unresolved V gene accounts for under half, and the cause of the remainder is not known. The sample has 45,000 to 55,000 clones on record, about 90% of them singletons. The ten largest clones take up around 1.3% of the sample. The sample here was CD4+ T cells from peripheral blood mononuclear cells, taken in the second trimester of pregnancy. The receptors were sampled from a female donor with multiple sclerosis, enrolled in a pregnancy study.

This clone was detected only once. The chain links TRBV7-2 to TRBJ1-4; 7 bases map to TRBD1. The CDR3 has 14 amino acids. Unmatched junction bases numbered 4, after V lost 5 bases and J lost 4 bases. Germline lookup yields CDR1 SGHTA and CDR2 FQGNSA. The CDR3 reads CASSPTGVNEKLFF. For the CDR3, the DNA is TGTGCCAGCAGCCCTACAGGGGTTAATGAAAAACTGTTTTTT. Looking up the rest from reference TRBV7-2 and TRBJ1-4 gives the full variable domain: GAGVSQSPSNKVTEKGKDVELRCDPISGHTALYWYRQSLGQGLEFLIYFQGNSAPDKSGLPSDRFSAERTGGSVSTLTIQRTQQEDSAVYLCASSPTGVNEKLFFGSGTQLSVL.

The J gene is TRBJ2-7, the V gene TRBV19, with TRBD2 identical over 7 bases. The CDR3 is 14 residues long. J was trimmed by 3 bases and V by 2 bases; bases with no gene match: 4. Germline V gives CDR1 LNHDA, CDR2 SQIVND (reference sequence). This CDR3 is CASSIRGEGYEQYF. DNA of the CDR3: TGTGCCAGTAGTATACGGGGGGAAGGCTACGAGCAGTACTTC.

The chain uses TRBV5-1 and TRBJ2-1, with D possibly matching TRBD2 (6 bases). Germline CDR1 reads SGHRS; CDR2 reads YFSETQ. The CDR3 has 17 residues. Trimming took 0 bases from V and 7 from J, leaving 20 bases between them. This chain's CDR3 is CASSLVSGAKMGNEQFF. The DNA of the CDR3 is TGCGCCAGCAGCTTGGTGTCGGGAGCAAAAATGGGGAATGAGCAGTTCTTC.

This sequence joins TRBV4-2 and TRBJ2-1; 13 nucleotides align to TRBD2. This CDR3 contains 17 residues. Trimming took 4 bases from V and 2 from J; bases not matched to a gene: 5. CDR1 LGHNA and CDR2 YNFKEQ come from the germline V gene. This CDR3 is CASSRRGTSGAYNEQFF. CDR3 sequence (DNA): TGTGCCAGCAGCCGCAGAGGGACTAGCGGGGCCTACAATGAGCAGTTCTTC.

V usage is TRBV28 and J usage is TRBJ2-7, with D perhaps TRBD2 (6 bases). The CDR3 loop spans 15 amino acids. Trimming took off 7 bases at V and 6 bases at J, with 22 bases between the two ends. Per germline, CDR1 MDHEN and CDR2 SYDVKM. CDR3 in DNA: TGTGCCAGCAAGAGCTCCGGGACTTCCGTCTTCGAGCAGTACTTC. Its protein is CASKSSGTSVFEQYF.

The chain joins TRBV6-5 to TRBJ2-1; D unresolved. The CDR3 spans 15 residues. Trimming pared 2 bases from V and 6 bases from J, leaving 14 bases between. Germline CDR1 MNHEY, CDR2 SVGAGI. This chain's CDR3 is CASSYPLGGGNEQFF. The CDR3 region has the DNA TGTGCCAGCAGTTACCCCCTCGGTGGTGGCAATGAGCAGTTCTTC.

This chain joins TRBV7-3 and TRBJ2-5, with D unclear. The V and J ends lost 1 base and 5 bases respectively, with 8 bases between them. Germline V gives CDR1 SGHTA, CDR2 FQGTGA. The CDR3 runs 13 residues. The CDR3 DNA reads TGTGCCAGCAGCTTAAGCGGTCGGGAGACCCAGTACTTC. Translated, it gives CASSLSGRETQYF.

This sequence joins TRBV15 and TRBJ2-2; 9 nucleotides align to TRBD2. The J segment lost 2 bases and the V segment lost 9 bases, leaving 13 bases of the junction unmatched. The CDR3 covers 17 residues. Looked up from germline, CDR1 is LNHNV and CDR2 is YYDKDF (reference sequence). The CDR3 protein is CATAGGAGGLNTGELFF. The CDR3 coding sequence is TGTGCCACAGCGGGAGGAGCGGGAGGACTCAACACCGGGGAGCTGTTTTTT.

The chain couples TRBV6-5 to TRBJ1-2, with a weak D call TRBD1 (5 bases). V was pared by 6 bases and J by 5 bases, with 16 bases between. Germline V gene lookup returns CDR1 MNHEY and CDR2 SVGAGI. This CDR3 region has 14 residues. The CDR3 coding sequence is TGTGCCAGCAGCCGTTATTCCAGACAGTATGGCTACACCTTC. Its translation: CASSRYSRQYGYTF.

The V and J genes are TRBV4-1 and TRBJ1-5; D not resolved. The CDR3 consists of 15 residues. Germline V gene data show CDR1 as MGHRA and CDR2 as YSYEKL. V lost 0 bases to trimming and J lost 3 bases, with 9 bases between them. Written as DNA, the CDR3 is TGCGCCAGCAGCCAAGAGCCGAGGGCCAATCAGCCCCAGCATTTT. Protein: CASSQEPRANQPQHF.

The rearrangement uses TRBV5-1 and TRBJ2-2, with D unresolved. Germline CDR1 and CDR2: SGHRS and YFSETQ. The CDR3 totals 13 residues. With 2 bases removed from V and 2 bases from J, the gap between germline ends came to 4 bases. The CDR3 region is CASSFPNTGELFF. The CDR3 DNA reads TGCGCCAGCAGCTTTCCAAACACCGGGGAGCTGTTTTTT.

This sequence joins TRBV5-1 and TRBJ1-3; 11 bases agree with TRBD1. V lost 0 bases to trimming and J lost 4 bases; unmatched junction nucleotides: 6. The CDR3 is 17 residues long. The germline V gene encodes CDR1 SGHRS and CDR2 YFSETQ. This CDR3 is CASSLDGQGARGNTIYF. The CDR3 DNA is TGCGCCAGCAGCTTGGACGGACAGGGGGCGAGAGGAAACACCATATATTTT.

V and J are TRBV6-5 and TRBJ1-1, with D perhaps TRBD1 (5 bases). The germline V and J ends were trimmed by 2 bases and 5 bases, with 12 bases remaining between them. Germline CDR1 reads MNHEY; CDR2 reads SVGAGI. This CDR3 has 14 residues. CDR3 sequence reads: CASSYGASETEAFF. Written as DNA, the CDR3 is TGTGCCAGCAGTTACGGGGCGTCGGAAACTGAAGCTTTCTTT.

In DNA, the CDR3 is TGTGCCAGCAGTGCTTTTTCCGGGGGAGACGGTTCGGATGAGCAGTTCTTC. Its translation is CASSAFSGGDGSDEQFF. The chain recombines TRBV6-4 with TRBJ2-1; D is possibly TRBD2 (6 bases). The CDR3 contains 17 residues. The V end was cut by 4 bases, the J end by 8 bases, with 24 bases between. Germline lookup yields CDR1 MRHNA and CDR2 SNTAGT.

This clone has more than one count but fewer than ten. The V call is TRBV11-2, the J call TRBJ2-7; TRBD2 matches 8 bases. The CDR3 consists of 15 residues. J was trimmed by 2 bases and V by 5 bases; bases with no gene match: 8. Germline-derived CDR1 and CDR2 are SGHAT and FQNNGV. The CDR3, as DNA: TGTGCCAGCAGCCGGATCGGACTAGCCGCCTACGAGCAGTACTTC. Translated, it gives CASSRIGLAAYEQYF.

The rearrangement joins TRBV5-4 to TRBJ1-3, with TRBD1 matching 12 bases. V gave up 2 bases and J gave up 0 bases; unmatched junction bases: 9. Germline V gene lookup returns CDR1 SGHNT and CDR2 YYREEE (reference sequence). This CDR3 has 19 residues. CDR3: CASSFAGTGGASSGNTIYF. CDR3 bases: TGTGCCAGCAGCTTTGCCGGGACAGGGGGCGCCTCCTCTGGAAACACCATATATTTT.

This clone was observed a handful of times. V is TRBV6-1 and J is TRBJ2-2; TRBD1 aligns across 7 bases. This CDR3 has 13 residues. Germline CDR1 MNHNS, CDR2 SASEGT. J gave up 6 bases and V 6 bases, and 4 bases lay outside the gene matches. The chain's CDR3 is CASSRDRAGELFF. The CDR3, as DNA: TGTGCCAGCAGCCGTGACAGGGCCGGGGAGCTGTTTTTT.

This clone was detected only a few times. The rearrangement links TRBV9 to TRBJ1-3; D is ambiguous. The CDR3 consists of 13 residues. The V and J ends lost 3 bases and 4 bases respectively, with 8 bases between them. Germline assignment: CDR1 SGDLS and CDR2 YYNGEE. The CDR3 DNA follows: TGTGCCAGCAGCGCACAATCAGGAAACACCATATATTTT. This codes for CASSAQSGNTIYF.